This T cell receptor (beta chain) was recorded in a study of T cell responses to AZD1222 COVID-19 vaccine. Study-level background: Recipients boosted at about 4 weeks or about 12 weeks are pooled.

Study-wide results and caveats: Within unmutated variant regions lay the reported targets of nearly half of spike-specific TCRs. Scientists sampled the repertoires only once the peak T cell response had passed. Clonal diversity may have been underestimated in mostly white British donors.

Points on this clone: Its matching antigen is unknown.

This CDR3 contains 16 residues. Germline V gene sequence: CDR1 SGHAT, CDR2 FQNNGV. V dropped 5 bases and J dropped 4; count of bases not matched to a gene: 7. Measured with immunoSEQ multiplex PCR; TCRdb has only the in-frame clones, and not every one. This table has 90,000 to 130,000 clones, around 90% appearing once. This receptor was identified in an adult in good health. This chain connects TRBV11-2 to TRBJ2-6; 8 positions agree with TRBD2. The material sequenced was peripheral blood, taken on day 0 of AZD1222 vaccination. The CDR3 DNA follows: TGTGCCAGCAGCCCGACGGGGGGGGTCGGGGCCAACGTCCTGACTTTC. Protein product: CASSPTGGVGANVLTF.